This TCR beta chain came from a study of cytomegalovirus exposure and HLA in healthy donors. Whole-study context: An early data release held tens of millions of unique TCRs from HLA-typed donors.

The study, taken as a whole, reports: It has been reported that TCR beta sequences accurately predicted the HLA-A and HLA-B alleles of most subjects.

Amplification used 60 Vbeta primers and 13 Jbeta primers. This table comes from immunoSEQ multiplex PCR, and its TCRdb copy is limited to in-frame clones, with some not included. The table records about 170,000 clones, 71% of them present only once. This clone was seen only a few times. Its specificity is unknown. Trimming took off 0 bases at V and 3 bases at J, with 9 bases between the two ends. This CDR3 is 15 amino acids long. Per germline, CDR1 MGHRA and CDR2 YSYEKL. The source of this sequence is a girl between 10 and 17 years old in good health and CMV-seronegative. The specimen sequenced was PBMCs. The chain carries TRBV4-1 and TRBJ1-5, with D perhaps matching TRBD1 (6 bases). Written as DNA, the CDR3 is TGCGCCAGCAGCCAAGACAGGGGCCTCAATCAGCCCCAGCATTTT. Translating gives CASSQDRGLNQPQHF.